The 28 T cell receptor beta chains below come from one sample, sequenced in a study of shared clonotypes between healthy human individuals. Sequencing used immunoSEQ multiplex PCR; TCRdb keeps in-frame clones, though not all of them. The sample consists of roughly 500,000 clones, about 85% of them appearing once. The source material was PBMCs. Receptors were obtained from a woman aged 40 to 50 in good health. Some clones in this sample may be carry-over from other donors' samples.

The CDR3 sequence is CASSHLSGVTGELFF. DNA for the CDR3: TGTGCCAGCAGCCATCTCTCGGGAGTAACCGGGGAGCTGTTTTTT. The rearrangement joins TRBV28 to TRBJ2-2, with a tentative D call TRBD2 (6 bases). In germline, CDR1 is MDHEN, CDR2 SYDVKM. Trimming cost V 6 bases and J 5 bases, with 16 bases left between them. CDR3 size: 15 residues.

V usage is TRBV10-2 and J usage is TRBJ1-5; D is undetermined. The CDR3 runs 15 residues. V lost 2 bases to trimming and J lost 6 bases, with 14 bases between them. CDR1 and CDR2 (germline): WSHSY, SAAADI. DNA for the CDR3: TGCGCCAGCAGTGAGGGGGTACTCGCGGGTCAGCCCCAGCATTTT. Protein: CASSEGVLAGQPQHF.

On this clone: A far more abundant clone sits one base away, making this likely a read error. In DNA, the CDR3 is TGTACCAGCAGTCAAGGGGTGCCGGGACTCCCCTACGAGCAGTACTTC. This encodes CTSSQGVPGLPYEQYF. The J gene is TRBJ2-7, the V gene TRBV6-6; D may be TRBD2 (6 bases). Germline V gene sequence: CDR1 MNHNY, CDR2 SVGAGI (reference sequence). The CDR3 has 16 residues.

This rearrangement joins TRBV5-1 to TRBJ2-7, with 9 bases fitting TRBD2. Germline CDR1 reads SGHRS; CDR2 reads YFSETQ. V shed 0 bases, J shed 1 base, and the junction held 2 bases outside the gene matches. This CDR3 spans 15 amino acids. The CDR3 sequence is CASSLASGKSYEQYF. CDR3 sequence (DNA): TGCGCCAGCAGCTTGGCTAGCGGGAAATCCTACGAGCAGTACTTC.

The CDR3 reads CASSEFREQYF. CDR3 sequence (DNA): TGTGCCAGCAGCGAATTTAGGGAGCAGTACTTC. This rearrangement joins TRBV11-2 to TRBJ2-7, with D unclear. The V end lost 5 bases, the J end lost 7 bases, and 9 bases lay between the germline ends. Germline V gives CDR1 SGHAT, CDR2 FQNNGV. The CDR3 is made up of 11 amino acids.

The chain couples TRBV6-5 to TRBJ2-1, with no clear D. Germline V CDR1 and CDR2: MNHEY, SVGAGI. V lost 6 bases and J lost 6, with 15 bases in between. The CDR3 spans 14 residues. CDR3 coding DNA: TGTGCCAGCAGGGACGCGGACCCGCGCAATGAGCAGTTCTTC. Amino acids: CASRDADPRNEQFF.

This clone has just a few counts. A much larger clone is a single base away; this may be a read error. Other DNA sequences from this sample encode an identical CDR3 as well. This sequence joins TRBV18 and TRBJ1-1, with TRBD1 matching over 7 bases. CDR1 is KGHSH and CDR2 is LQKENI in the germline V gene. Trimming cost V 3 bases and J 0 bases; bases outside gene matches: 7. The CDR3 runs to 16 residues. In DNA form, the CDR3 reads TGTGCCAGCTCACCCAGGCAGGGGGGCTTGAACACTGAAGCTTTCTTT. This codes for CASSPRQGGLNTEAFF.

This chain joins TRBV6-5 and TRBJ1-2; the match to TRBD1 covers 9 bases. Per germline, CDR1 MNHEY and CDR2 SVGAGI. V lost 6 bases, J lost 7 bases, and 6 bases stayed unmatched. The CDR3 is 13 residues long. The CDR3 here is CASSRDRALGYTF. CDR3 DNA sequence: TGTGCCAGCAGCCGGGACAGGGCGCTTGGCTACACCTTC.

This clone was counted only a few times. This chain connects TRBV11-3 to TRBJ2-1; D is perhaps TRBD1 or TRBD2 (6 bases each). Per germline, CDR1 SGHNT and CDR2 YENEEA. Between the trimmed V and J ends, which lost 5 bases and 8 bases, there was a span of 16 bases. There are 14 residues in the CDR3. The chain's CDR3 is CASSPTTGRHEQFF. The CDR3, as DNA: TGTGCCAGCAGCCCAACAACAGGGAGGCATGAGCAGTTCTTC.

On this clone itself: This likely came from a read error, as a far larger clone is one base away. V gene TRBV28 combines with J gene TRBJ2-6; D remains unclear. CDR1 is MDHEN and CDR2 is SYDVKM in the germline V gene. The CDR3 has 16 residues. The V end was cut by 4 bases, the J end by 3 bases, with 13 bases between. CDR3 DNA: TGTGCCAGCAGTTCCGTACAGTTAGATGGGGCCAACGTCCTGACTTTC. Translating gives CASSSVQLDGANVLTF.

This clone was counted only a few times. V usage is TRBV6-6 and J usage is TRBJ1-2; perhaps TRBD1 as D (6 bases). Germline V CDR1 and CDR2: MNHNY, SVGAGI (reference sequence). Trimming took off 6 bases at V and 10 bases at J, with 12 bases between the two ends. The CDR3 is 11 amino acids. Here the CDR3 DNA reads TGTGCCAGCAGCCGTGACAGGCTCTACACCTTC. It yields the protein CASSRDRLYTF.

V and J are TRBV7-2 and TRBJ1-1; possible D gene TRBD1, 6 bases. Trimming pared 5 bases from V and 5 bases from J, leaving 18 bases between. The CDR3 totals 15 residues. Per germline, CDR1 SGHTA and CDR2 FQGNSA. The CDR3 DNA reads as TGTGCCAGCAGCCCGAGACAGGTCCGGGGGACTGAAGCTTTCTTT. Protein: CASSPRQVRGTEAFF.

With regard to this clone: One junction end disagrees with the germline gene, perhaps due to a read error. The chain couples TRBV6-1 to TRBJ1-5; TRBD1 is a possible D gene (5 bases). Germline-derived CDR1 and CDR2 are MNHNS and SASEGT. The CDR3 is 16 residues long. In nucleotides, the CDR3 is TGTGCCTGCAGTGTAGGGGTCGGACGGAGCAATCAGCCCCAGCATTTT. Translating it yields CACSVGVGRSNQPQHF.

This clone has just a few counts. This chain connects TRBV18 to TRBJ2-7; TRBD1 is a possible D gene (6 bases). Germline V CDR1 and CDR2: KGHSH, LQKENI. The V end lost 0 bases, the J end lost 6 bases, and 12 bases lay between the germline ends. CDR3 length: 14 residues. CDR3 coding DNA: TGTGCCAGCTCACCACCTAACAGGGTTGGCGAGCAGTACTTC. This codes for CASSPPNRVGEQYF. The full variable domain, rest sourced from reference TRBV18 and TRBJ2-7, is NAGVMQNPRHLVRRRGQEARLRCSPMKGHSHVYWYRQLPEEGLKFMVYLQKENIIDESGMPKERFSAEFPKEGPSILRIQQVVRGDSAAYFCASSPPNRVGEQYFGPGTRLTVT.

J is TRBJ2-7 and V is TRBV4-1; 8 positions agree with TRBD1. The junction had 17 bases not matched to a gene; V was cut back by 4 bases and J by 3 bases. Germline V lookup: CDR1 MGHRA, CDR2 YSYEKL. The CDR3 covers 18 residues. CDR3 coding DNA: TGCGCCAGCAGCCGGAGGGCCCACCGACAGGGGAGAAACTACGAGCAGTACTTC. Encoded protein: CASSRRAHRQGRNYEQYF.

The V call is TRBV5-4, the J call TRBJ1-1, with a possible D match to TRBD1 (5 bases). The CDR3 has 15 residues. The germline V gene has CDR1 SGHNT and CDR2 YYREEE (reference sequence). V was clipped by 4 bases and J by 4 bases, with 17 bases between them. The CDR3 DNA sequence: TGTGCCAGCAGCGAGGACATCTTCGGTGGCACTGAAGCTTTCTTT. The encoded protein is CASSEDIFGGTEAFF.

About this clone: A far larger clone is one base from this, pointing to a likely read error. At the DNA level, this CDR3 is encoded by other sequences in the same sample as well. J is TRBJ1-2 and V is TRBV30, with 7 positions matching TRBD1. There are 13 residues in the CDR3. CDR1 GTSNPN and CDR2 SVGIG come from the germline V gene (reference sequence). The CDR3 bases are TGTGCTTGGAGCAGACAGGGCCCCTATGGCTACACCTTC. It codes for CAWSRQGPYGYTF.

J is TRBJ1-4 and V is TRBV10-3, with D unclear. Germline V gene data show CDR1 as ENHRY and CDR2 as SYGVKD. V was pared by 3 bases and J by 4 bases, with 6 bases between. CDR3 length equals 13 residues. CDR3 nucleotides: TGTGCCATCAGTGAAGGACTTAATGAAAAACTGTTTTTT. It translates to CAISEGLNEKLFF.

This clone was recorded only once. A read error likely explains this, since a far larger clone differs by one base. This chain joins TRBV5-1 and TRBJ1-1; D perhaps matches TRBD1 (6 bases). Trimming removed 7 bases at V and 1 base at J, with 14 bases between. CDR1 is SGHRS and CDR2 is YFSETQ in the germline V gene. The CDR3 runs 14 residues. The CDR3 DNA sequence: TGCGCCAGCGGCAGGCTGACAGGGAACACTGAAGCTTTCTTT. Translation gives CASGRLTGNTEAFF.

This chain uses TRBV10-2 with TRBJ2-3; maybe TRBD2 (6 bases). The V and J ends lost 3 bases and 6 bases respectively, with 16 bases between them. This CDR3 region has 15 residues. Germline V gene sequence: CDR1 WSHSY, CDR2 SAAADI. The CDR3 sequence: CASSETGISGDTQYF. In DNA, the CDR3 is TGCGCCAGCAGTGAAACCGGGATCAGCGGGGATACGCAGTATTTT.

This sequence joins TRBV7-8 and TRBJ2-1, with 9 bases aligning to TRBD1. V trimming: 2 bases; J trimming: 5 bases; junction bases outside the gene matches: 4. The CDR3 is made up of 15 amino acids. Germline loops: CDR1 SGHVS, CDR2 FQNEAQ. The DNA for the CDR3 is TGTGCCAGCAGCTTATACAGGGGGCGGAACAATGAGCAGTTCTTC. Translating gives CASSLYRGRNNEQFF.

This chain uses TRBV15 with TRBJ1-3; D perhaps matches TRBD1 (5 bases). Germline CDR1 is LNHNV and CDR2 is YYDKDF (reference sequence). CDR3 length: 16 residues. Trimming cost V 0 bases and J 8 bases, with 17 bases left between them. CDR3 in amino acids: CATSRDLAGSADTIYF. CDR3 DNA: TGTGCCACCAGCAGAGATTTGGCAGGGTCCGCGGACACCATATATTTT. Filled out from reference TRBV15 and TRBJ1-3, the complete variable domain reads DAMVIQNPRYQVTQFGKPVTLSCSQTLNHNVMYWYQQKSSQAPKLLFHYYDKDFNNEADTPDNFQSRRPNTSFCFLDIRSPGLGDTAMYLCATSRDLAGSADTIYFGEGSWLTVV.

The chain is built from TRBV10-3 and TRBJ2-3; TRBD2 aligns across 8 bases. The CDR3 runs 16 residues. V shed 2 bases and J 0 bases; nucleotides not matched to a gene: 4. Germline-derived CDR1 and CDR2 are ENHRY and SYGVKD. CDR3: CAISEGLAPSTDTQYF. The DNA of the CDR3 is TGTGCCATCAGTGAGGGACTAGCTCCAAGCACAGATACGCAGTATTTT.

This chain joins TRBV7-2 and TRBJ1-1; no clear D. Trimming cost V 5 bases and J 5 bases, with 12 bases left between them. CDR1 and CDR2 from the germline V gene are SGHTA and FQGNSA. The CDR3 is made up of 13 amino acids. CDR3 region: CASSPIGRTEAFF. For the CDR3, the DNA is TGTGCCAGCAGCCCAATAGGGAGGACTGAAGCTTTCTTT.

The V gene is TRBV27, the J gene TRBJ1-5, with D perhaps TRBD1 (6 bases). The V and J ends lost 5 bases and 2 bases respectively, with 16 bases between them. The CDR3 totals 16 residues. Germline CDR1 is MNHEY and CDR2 is SMNVEV (reference sequence). CDR3 DNA: TGTGCCAGCAGTCCGTGGGCAGGGGTTGGCAATCAGCCCCAGCATTTT. This gives the protein CASSPWAGVGNQPQHF.

This chain links TRBV28 with TRBJ2-7, with D perhaps matching TRBD1 or TRBD2 (5 bases each). CDR3 length: 13 amino acids. Germline V CDR1 and CDR2: MDHEN, SYDVKM. V was cut by 10 bases and J by 9 bases, with 22 bases left in between. The chain's CDR3 is CATGDPGQRAQYF. The CDR3 nucleotides are TGTGCCACCGGGGACCCCGGCCAGCGAGCGCAGTACTTC.

V usage is TRBV11-2 and J usage is TRBJ2-5; 7 positions agree with TRBD1. This CDR3 spans 14 amino acids. V was clipped by 5 bases and J by 4 bases; unmatched bases: 7. Germline CDR1 and CDR2: SGHAT and FQNNGV. CDR3 bases: TGTGCCAGCAGCCCGGCGACAGGGATAGAGACCCAGTACTTC. Protein product: CASSPATGIETQYF.

This clone came up a few times. This chain links TRBV28 with TRBJ2-3; D gene unclear. Trimming left V 4 bases short and J 0 bases short, with 5 bases between. The germline CDR1 and CDR2 sequences are MDHEN and SYDVKM. CDR3 length equals 13 residues. The DNA for the CDR3 is TGTGCCAGCAGTTCCGGGAGCACAGATACGCAGTATTTT. Translated: CASSSGSTDTQYF.